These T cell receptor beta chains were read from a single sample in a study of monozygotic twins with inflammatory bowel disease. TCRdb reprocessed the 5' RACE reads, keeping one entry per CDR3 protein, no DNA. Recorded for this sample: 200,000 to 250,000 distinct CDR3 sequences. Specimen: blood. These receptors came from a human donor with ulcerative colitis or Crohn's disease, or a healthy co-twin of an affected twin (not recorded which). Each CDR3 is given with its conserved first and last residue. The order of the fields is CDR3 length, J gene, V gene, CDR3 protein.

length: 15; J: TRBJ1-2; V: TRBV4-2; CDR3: CASSQEMGGTYGYTF
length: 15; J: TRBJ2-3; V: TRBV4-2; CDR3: CASSLGGTSQDTQYF
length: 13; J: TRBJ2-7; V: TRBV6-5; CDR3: CASSSFGHTEQYF
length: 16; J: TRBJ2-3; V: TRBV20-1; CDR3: CSASPTTSGFTDTQYF
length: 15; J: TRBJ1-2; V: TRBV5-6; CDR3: CASNLGVEILYGYTF
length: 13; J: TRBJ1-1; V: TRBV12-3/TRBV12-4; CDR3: CASSSFINTEAFF
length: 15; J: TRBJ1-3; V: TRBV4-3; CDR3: CASSQGAGSGNTIYF
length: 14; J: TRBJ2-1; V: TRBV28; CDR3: CASSYLTAYNEQFF
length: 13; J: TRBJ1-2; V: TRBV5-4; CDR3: CASSFALTDGYTF
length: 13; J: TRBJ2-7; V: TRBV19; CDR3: CASSTLTGYEQYF
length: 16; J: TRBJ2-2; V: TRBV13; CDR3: CASSLGRGDGTGELFF
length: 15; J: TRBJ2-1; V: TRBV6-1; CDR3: CASSQGLAANNEQFF
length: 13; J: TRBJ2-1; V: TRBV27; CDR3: CASRGGPTKEQFF
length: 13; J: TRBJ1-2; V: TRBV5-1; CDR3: CASSLEGSAGYTF
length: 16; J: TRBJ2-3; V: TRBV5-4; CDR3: CASSLDGAGGTDTQYF
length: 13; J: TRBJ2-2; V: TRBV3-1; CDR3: CASRETGPGELFF
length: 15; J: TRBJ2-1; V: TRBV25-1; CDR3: CASSEEKHSYNEQFF
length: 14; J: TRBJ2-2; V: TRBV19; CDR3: CASQDRVGSGELFF
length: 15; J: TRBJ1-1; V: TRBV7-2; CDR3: CASSPWTATDTEAFF
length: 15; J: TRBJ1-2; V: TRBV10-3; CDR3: CAISAGGRENYGYTF
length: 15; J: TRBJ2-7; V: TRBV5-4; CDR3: CASSAQGYGSYEQYF
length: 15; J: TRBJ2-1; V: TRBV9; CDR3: CASSVAPYSGNEQFF
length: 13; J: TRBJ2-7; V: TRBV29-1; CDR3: CSVTYGRVREQYF
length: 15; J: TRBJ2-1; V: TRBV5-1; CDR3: CASSSEEFSYNEQFF
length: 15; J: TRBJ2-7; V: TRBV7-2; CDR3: CASSSTGTDTYEQYF
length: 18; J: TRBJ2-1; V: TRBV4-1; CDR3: CASSQDGVFGGRYNEQFF
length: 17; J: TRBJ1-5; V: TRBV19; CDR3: CASSWDRGIALNQPQHF
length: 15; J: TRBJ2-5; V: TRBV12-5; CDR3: CASGLGQGPQETQYF
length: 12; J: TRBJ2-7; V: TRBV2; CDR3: CASSYRDYEQYF
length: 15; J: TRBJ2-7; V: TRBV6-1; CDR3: CASSAGTGGTYEQYF
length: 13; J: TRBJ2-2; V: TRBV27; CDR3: CASRGQWAGELFF
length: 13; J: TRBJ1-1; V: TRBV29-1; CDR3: CSAQEGGWTEAFF
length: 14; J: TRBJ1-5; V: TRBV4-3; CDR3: CASSQDTSNQPQHF
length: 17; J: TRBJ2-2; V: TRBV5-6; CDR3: CASSFGGQHGLGGELFF
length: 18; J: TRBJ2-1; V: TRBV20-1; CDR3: CSARGGGLAGSPLNEQFF
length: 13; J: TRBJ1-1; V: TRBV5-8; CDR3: CANQKTLNTEAFF
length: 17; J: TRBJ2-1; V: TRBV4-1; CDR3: CASSQSVAGGPYNEQFF
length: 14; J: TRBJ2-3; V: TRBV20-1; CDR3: CSPRSAGGTDTQYF
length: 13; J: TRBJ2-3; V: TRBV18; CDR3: CASSPTSTDTQYF
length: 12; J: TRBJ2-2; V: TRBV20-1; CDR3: CSARDDTGELFF
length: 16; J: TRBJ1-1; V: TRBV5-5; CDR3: CASSLDGRSWGTEAFF
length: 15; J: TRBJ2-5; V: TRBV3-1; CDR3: CASSQDWTDSETQYF
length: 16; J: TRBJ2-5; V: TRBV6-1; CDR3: CASSESRVAGQETQYF
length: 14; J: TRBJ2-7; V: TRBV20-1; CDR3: CSAGPGQGSYEQYF
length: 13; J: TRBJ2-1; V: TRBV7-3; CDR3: CASSPSGFNEQFF
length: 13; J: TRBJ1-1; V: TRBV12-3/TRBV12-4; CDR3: CASSFEGPTEAFF
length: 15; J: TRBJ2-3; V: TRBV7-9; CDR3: CTSSVTGTPSDTQYF
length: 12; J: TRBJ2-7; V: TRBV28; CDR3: CASSLQGDEQYF
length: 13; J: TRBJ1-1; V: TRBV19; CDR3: CASRQGAWAEAFF
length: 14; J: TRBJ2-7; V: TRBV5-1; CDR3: CASSLKGAVGEQYF
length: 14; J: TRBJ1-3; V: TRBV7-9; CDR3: CASSPRGEENTIYF
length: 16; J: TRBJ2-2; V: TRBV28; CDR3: CASSLSSGSNTGELFF
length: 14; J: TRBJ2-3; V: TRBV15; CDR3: CATSPGGGQRQVDF
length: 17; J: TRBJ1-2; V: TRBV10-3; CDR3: CAIRPKIGTEGYYGYTF